This record looks at one T cell receptor beta chain sequence and its context. The sample belongs to a study of blood T cell repertoires in COVID-19. Study-wide context: The United States, Italy and Spain supplied acute and convalescent COVID-19 samples.

Here immunoSEQ multiplex PCR was the method, and the copy in TCRdb shows in-frame clones only, minus some. In the table there are around 15,000 clones, roughly 76% of which are singletons. This clonotype was sampled from a man in his 70s with active or convalescent COVID-19. The sample was peripheral blood.

In nucleotides, the CDR3 is TGCGCCAGCAGCCCTAGCGGGAGAATTGGTGGCACAGATACGCAGTATTTT. Translation gives CASSPSGRIGGTDTQYF. V gene TRBV4-1 combines with J gene TRBJ2-3; 10 bases are shared with TRBD2. V was pared by 4 bases and J by 1 base, with 8 bases of the junction left unmatched. CDR3 length: 17 amino acids. Germline V CDR1 and CDR2: MGHRA, YSYEKL.